The 21 T cell receptor beta chains given below trace back to one sample, sequenced in a study of T cell responses to AZD1222 COVID-19 vaccine. Only in-frame clones appear in the TCRdb table, and some are missing; sequencing was by immunoSEQ multiplex PCR. The data show approximately 84,000 clones, around 85% seen once. Sample: peripheral blood, taken 28 days after the second AZD1222 dose. Receptors originate from an adult who received the AZD1222 COVID-19 vaccine.

The chain joins TRBV27 to TRBJ1-6; 9 positions agree with TRBD1. Trimming cost V 3 bases and J 9 bases; bases outside gene matches: 6. Germline V CDR1 and CDR2: MNHEY, SMNVEV (reference sequence). The CDR3 loop spans 15 amino acids. The CDR3 protein is CASSFTGGVGSPLHF. DNA for the CDR3: TGTGCCAGCAGTTTTACAGGGGGCGTGGGTTCACCCCTCCACTTT.

This rearrangement joins TRBV7-9 to TRBJ1-1; perhaps TRBD1 as D (5 bases). Germline lookup yields CDR1 SEHNR and CDR2 FQNEAQ (reference sequence). V gave up 5 bases and J gave up 1 base, with 11 bases separating them. This CDR3 contains 14 residues. The CDR3 spells CASSRGRTNTEAFF. The CDR3 bases are TGTGCCAGCAGCCGGGGCCGCACGAACACTGAAGCTTTCTTT.

V usage is TRBV10-2 and J usage is TRBJ2-5; 7 nucleotides align to TRBD2. There are 13 residues in the CDR3. Looked up from germline, CDR1 is WSHSY and CDR2 is SAAADI. The V segment lost 9 bases and the J segment 4 bases; nucleotides outside the gene matches: 8. The CDR3, as DNA: TGCGCCAGACCCCAGGGAGGGTTAGAGACCCAGTACTTC. This encodes CARPQGGLETQYF.

The chain carries TRBV5-4 and TRBJ1-1; D ambiguous. CDR3 length: 14 amino acids. V was trimmed by 0 bases and J by 1 base, leaving 7 bases between them. Germline V gives CDR1 SGHNT, CDR2 YYREEE (reference sequence). The CDR3 nucleotides are TGTGCCAGCAGCTTGGAGGTTTCGAACACTGAAGCTTTCTTT. This encodes CASSLEVSNTEAFF.

The V call is TRBV9, the J call TRBJ2-3, with D perhaps matching TRBD1 or TRBD2 (6 bases each). The CDR3 is made up of 13 amino acids. Germline V gene lookup returns CDR1 SGDLS and CDR2 YYNGEE. Trimming took off 4 bases at V and 5 bases at J, with 11 bases between the two ends. The CDR3, as DNA: TGTGCCAGCAGCACCGAGGGGGGAGATACGCAGTATTTT. This sequence encodes CASSTEGGDTQYF.

This sequence joins TRBV5-4 and TRBJ2-3; no definite D call. CDR1 is SGHNT and CDR2 is YYREEE in the germline V gene (reference sequence). The CDR3 has 12 residues. V lost 3 bases to trimming and J lost 5 bases, with 7 bases between them. Written as DNA, the CDR3 is TGTGCCAGCAGCTCCCACAGAGATACGCAGTATTTT. The encoded protein is CASSSHRDTQYF.

V gene TRBV11-3 combines with J gene TRBJ2-7, with D perhaps TRBD2 (6 bases). V lost 2 bases and J lost 5, with 16 bases in between. The germline V gene encodes CDR1 SGHNT and CDR2 YENEEA. The CDR3 loop spans 15 amino acids. The CDR3 DNA sequence: TGTGCCAGCAGCTTAAACTCGGGACTTACAGACGAGCAGTACTTC. The encoded protein is CASSLNSGLTDEQYF.

The V and J genes are TRBV5-1 and TRBJ2-5; no clear D gene. CDR3 length: 12 residues. Trimming left V 5 bases short and J 5 bases short, with 10 bases between. Germline loops: CDR1 SGHRS, CDR2 YFSETQ. CDR3 bases: TGCGCCAGCAGTCCTCCAGCGGAGACCCAGTACTTC. Translating gives CASSPPAETQYF.

This clone was picked up one time. The gene calls are TRBV18 and TRBJ1-2, with 8 bases identical to TRBD1. The length of the CDR3 is 18 residues. Trimming took 1 base from V and 0 from J; bases not matched to a gene: 10. Germline lookup yields CDR1 KGHSH and CDR2 LQKENI. CDR3 amino acids: CASSPRVPGQATNYGYTF. The CDR3 nucleotides are TGTGCCAGCTCACCACGGGTCCCGGGACAGGCTACTAACTATGGCTACACCTTC.

The chain recombines TRBV2 with TRBJ1-5; unclear D gene. The germline V gene encodes CDR1 SNHLY and CDR2 FYNNEI. The CDR3 has 16 amino acids. Trimming left V 6 bases short and J 7 bases short, with 22 bases between. CDR3 protein: CASSPYYVMDRQPQHF. CDR3 nucleotide sequence: TGTGCCAGCAGCCCCTATTATGTTATGGACCGGCAGCCCCAGCATTTT.

This clone was detected once. The rearrangement links TRBV12-3 or TRBV12-4 to TRBJ1-4; D possibly corresponds to TRBD1 (5 bases). The CDR3 length is 13 residues. Trimming removed 7 bases from V and 8 bases from J, with 14 bases in between. CDR3 sequence reads: CASTRVGGEKLFF. CDR3 DNA: TGTGCCAGCACCAGAGTGGGGGGAGAAAAACTGTTTTTT.

This chain uses TRBV7-3 with TRBJ2-6; the D gene is possibly TRBD1 (5 bases). The CDR3 totals 15 residues. V was clipped by 3 bases and J by 3 bases, with 9 bases between them. Germline values: CDR1 SGHTA, CDR2 FQGTGA. The CDR3 region is CASSLDNLGANVLTF. The CDR3 DNA reads as TGTGCCAGCAGCTTGGACAATCTTGGGGCCAACGTCCTGACTTTC.

The gene calls are TRBV5-5 and TRBJ1-1, with D maybe TRBD1 (6 bases). The V and J ends lost 4 bases and 8 bases respectively, with 21 bases between them. Germline CDR1 is SGHKS and CDR2 is YYEKEE (reference sequence). This CDR3 is 15 amino acids long. The CDR3 bases are TGTGCCAGCAGCCTCTTTGACAGGTTGGACCTCGAAGCTTTCTTT. Its protein is CASSLFDRLDLEAFF.

This chain links TRBV2 with TRBJ1-2; 11 nucleotides line up with TRBD1. J lost 1 base, V lost 7 bases, and 8 bases had no gene match. Germline values: CDR1 SNHLY, CDR2 FYNNEI. CDR3 length: 16 residues. CDR3 region: CASTRGGTGGNYGYTF. CDR3 coding DNA: TGTGCCAGCACCCGAGGTGGGACAGGGGGTAACTATGGCTACACCTTC.

The rearrangement uses TRBV6-1 and TRBJ1-5; 11 bases line up with TRBD1. The trim removed 3 bases at V and 6 bases at J, leaving 10 bases unmatched. CDR1 is MNHNS and CDR2 is SASEGT in the germline V gene. There are 17 residues in the CDR3. The CDR3 nucleotides are TGTGCCAGCAGTGAGATGCCACCGGGGACAGGGGGTCAGCCCCAGCATTTT. Amino acid sequence: CASSEMPPGTGGQPQHF.

CDR3 DNA: TGTGCCAGCTCACCCGTACAGGGCAACGGGTTTAGGGAAAAACTGTTTTTT. This translates into CASSPVQGNGFREKLFF. The chain carries TRBV18 and TRBJ1-4, with TRBD1 as a possible D gene (6 bases). Germline V gene lookup returns CDR1 KGHSH and CDR2 LQKENI. The length of the CDR3 is 17 residues. V lost 3 bases and J lost 8, with 22 bases in between.

The rearrangement uses TRBV5-5 and TRBJ2-7, with a possible D match to TRBD1 (5 bases). The CDR3 loop spans 15 amino acids. The germline V gene has CDR1 SGHKS and CDR2 YYEKEE (reference sequence). Between the trimmed V and J ends, which lost 3 bases and 2 bases, there was a span of 15 bases. CDR3 sequence: CASSYFSTGTYEQYF. CDR3 coding DNA: TGTGCCAGCAGCTACTTCAGTACAGGAACCTACGAGCAGTACTTC.

This clone was detected only a few times. The chain is built from TRBV14 and TRBJ2-2; possibly TRBD1 for D (5 bases). Germline CDR1 is SGHDN and CDR2 is FVKESK. V lost 4 bases to trimming and J lost 8 bases, with 11 bases between them. The CDR3 has 13 residues. CDR3 bases: TGTGCCAGCAGCCCAAACAGGTTGGGGGAGCTGTTTTTT. It encodes CASSPNRLGELFF. Filled out from reference TRBV14 and TRBJ2-2, the complete variable domain reads EAGVTQFPSHSVIEKGQTVTLRCDPISGHDNLYWYRRVMGKEIKFLLHFVKESKQDESGMPNNRFLAERTGGTYSTLKVQPAELEDSGVYFCASSPNRLGELFFGEGSRLTVL.

The chain joins TRBV5-4 to TRBJ1-3, with D uncertain. Trimming pared 1 base from V and 4 bases from J, leaving 6 bases between. Germline-derived CDR1 and CDR2 are SGHNT and YYREEE (reference sequence). The length of the CDR3 is 13 residues. CDR3 sequence: CASSLRSGNTIYF. The CDR3 nucleotides are TGTGCCAGCAGCTTGCGGTCCGGAAACACCATATATTTT. Filled out from reference TRBV5-4 and TRBJ1-3, the complete variable domain reads ETGVTQSPTHLIKTRGQQVTLRCSSQSGHNTVSWYQQALGQGPQFIFQYYREEENGRGNFPPRFSGLQFPNYSSELNVNALELDDSALYLCASSLRSGNTIYFGEGSWLTVV.

This clone came up once. The CDR3 DNA reads TGTGCCAGCAGTCAGCAAGGGGGACCCTACGAGCAGTACTTC. Amino acids: CASSQQGGPYEQYF. The chain is built from TRBV28 and TRBJ2-7; possibly TRBD1 for D (6 bases). Germline CDR1 and CDR2: MDHEN and SYDVKM. The germline V and J ends were trimmed by 5 bases and 2 bases, with 13 bases remaining between them. The CDR3 is 14 residues long.

The V and J genes are TRBV10-3 and TRBJ2-3; possible D gene TRBD2, 5 bases. CDR1 and CDR2 (germline): ENHRY, SYGVKD. V was clipped by 10 bases and J by 2 bases, with 16 bases between them. The CDR3 length is 14 residues. The CDR3 DNA sequence: TGTGCCACCTTACCTGGGGAGAACACAGATACGCAGTATTTT. Translating it yields CATLPGENTDTQYF.